A selection of T cell receptor beta chains follows, all from one sample in a study of T cell responses to AZD1222 COVID-19 vaccine. Here immunoSEQ multiplex PCR was the method, and the copy in TCRdb shows in-frame clones only, minus some. The data contain about 130,000 clones, 80% to 90% of them singletons. The input for sequencing was peripheral blood, taken on day 0 of AZD1222 vaccination. These receptors were obtained from an adult in good health. CDR3s include the opening cysteine and the closing phenylalanine or tryptophan. D genes are given only for firm matches. Only part of the rows carry a size: once, few, many, or a class if the clone is expanded.

size,V,D,length,J,CDR3,DNA
-,TRBV11-2,-,14,TRBJ1-1,CASSLTTQNTEAFF,TGTGCCAGCAGCTTAACAACTCAGAACACTGAAGCTTTCTTT
-,TRBV5-1,-,13,TRBJ2-1,CASSTSSYNEQFF,TGCGCCAGCAGCACGAGCTCCTACAATGAGCAGTTCTTC
few,TRBV1,-,17,TRBJ2-2,CTSSPSFAGANTGELFF,TGCACCAGCAGCCCCTCGTTCGCGGGAGCGAACACCGGGGAGCTGTTTTTT
-,TRBV29-1,-,11,TRBJ2-1,CSVGDYARGFF,TGCAGCGTTGGGGACTACGCCAGGGGGTTCTTC
-,TRBV29-1,-,13,TRBJ2-3,CSVEGPDTDTQYF,TGCAGCGTTGAAGGGCCCGACACAGATACGCAGTATTTT
-,TRBV5-1,-,16,TRBJ1-1,CASSYQGPPMNTEAFF,TGCGCCAGCAGCTACCAAGGGCCCCCGATGAACACTGAAGCTTTCTTT
-,TRBV7-8,-,15,TRBJ2-7,CASSYRPLPGYEQYF,TGTGCCAGCAGCTATCGGCCCCTTCCCGGATACGAGCAGTACTTC
-,TRBV19,TRBD1,15,TRBJ1-5,CASRRTGGWDQPQHF,TGTGCCAGTAGGAGGACAGGGGGCTGGGATCAGCCCCAGCATTTT
-,TRBV7-6,-,16,TRBJ2-1,CASSLGSGVFYNEQFF,TGTGCCAGCAGCTTAGGTTCAGGGGTTTTTTACAATGAGCAGTTCTTC
few,TRBV6-5,-,14,TRBJ1-2,CASRAPGSLDGYTF,TGTGCCAGCAGAGCCCCCGGTTCTCTGGATGGCTACACCTTC
-,TRBV2,TRBD1,17,TRBJ2-2,CASIPGGVTGGTGELFF,TGTGCCAGCATCCCTGGGGGAGTCACAGGGGGCACCGGGGAGCTGTTTTTT
-,TRBV10-1,TRBD1,15,TRBJ2-2,CASSEDRGANGELFF,TGCGCCAGCAGTGAGGACAGGGGAGCTAACGGGGAGCTGTTTTTT
-,TRBV5-1,-,14,TRBJ2-7,CASSFGQRDGEQYF,TGCGCCAGCAGCTTCGGGCAAAGGGACGGGGAGCAGTACTTC
-,TRBV6-2/TRBV6-3,TRBD2,15,TRBJ2-3,CASSYAAGVKDTQYF,TGTGCCAGCAGTTACGCCGCGGGAGTGAAAGATACGCAGTATTTT
-,TRBV29-1,-,13,TRBJ2-3,CSVRGGITDTQYF,TGCAGCGTGAGGGGGGGTATCACAGATACGCAGTATTTT
-,TRBV11-2,TRBD2,15,TRBJ2-7,CASSLAGGGVREQYF,TGTGCCAGCAGCCTTGCTGGGGGAGGGGTCCGCGAGCAGTACTTC
-,TRBV28,TRBD1,13,TRBJ1-2,CASRETGLNGYTF,TGTGCCAGCAGGGAGACAGGGCTGAACGGCTACACCTTC
-,TRBV11-2,TRBD1,13,TRBJ1-1,CASSLTGATEAFF,TGTGCCAGCAGTCTGACAGGGGCCACTGAAGCTTTCTTT